These T cell receptor beta chains were read from a single sample in a study of cytomegalovirus exposure and HLA in healthy donors. Here immunoSEQ multiplex PCR was the method, and the copy in TCRdb shows in-frame clones only, minus some. The sample yields under 150,000 clones, 65% to 75% seen once. The sample was PBMCs. All receptors derive from a woman aged 40-49 years in good health and CMV-seropositive. CDR3s include the opening cysteine and the closing phenylalanine or tryptophan. The D gene is left open where the match is weak. Clone size is stated in some rows and not others, as once, few, many or a class when expanded.

clone size	D gene	V gene	J gene	CDR3 DNA	CDR3 protein
NA	TRBD1	TRBV7-3	TRBJ2-3	TGTGCCAGCAGCTCCGGGACAGGGGGCACAGATACGCAGTATTTT	CASSSGTGGTDTQYF
few	NA	TRBV19	TRBJ2-3	TGTGCCAGTAGCGCGGGACTCAACACAGATACGCAGTATTTT	CASSAGLNTDTQYF
NA	TRBD2	TRBV29-1	TRBJ2-1	TGCACCGGGCTAGCGGTAAATGAGCAGTTCTTC	CTGLAVNEQFF
NA	NA	TRBV4-1	TRBJ1-1	TGCGCCAGCAGTGAGCATCTGACACATTCTGTCGACACTGAAGCTTTCTTT	CASSEHLTHSVDTEAFF
NA	TRBD2	TRBV4-1	TRBJ2-2	TGCGCCAGCAGCCCTAATAGCGGGGGGGTAAGAACCGGGGAGCTGTTTTTT	CASSPNSGGVRTGELFF
NA	TRBD2	TRBV7-3	TRBJ2-3	TGTGCCAGCAGCTCCTTAGCGGGAGGCACAGATACGCAGTATTTT	CASSSLAGGTDTQYF
NA	NA	TRBV25-1	TRBJ2-7	TGTGCCAGCAGTGACGACAATGTCTACGAGCAGTACTTC	CASSDDNVYEQYF
NA	NA	TRBV13	TRBJ2-7	TGTGCCAGCAGCTTGTTCAAGCACGGGATTGGAGACTACGAGCAGTACTTC	CASSLFKHGIGDYEQYF
NA	NA	TRBV18	TRBJ1-1	TGTGCCAGCTCCTTAACAGGGACGAACACTGAAGCTTTCTTT	CASSLTGTNTEAFF
NA	TRBD2	TRBV19	TRBJ2-5	TGTGCCAGTAGTATGGCGGGAGATGATGAGACCCAGTACTTC	CASSMAGDDETQYF
NA	TRBD2	TRBV2	TRBJ2-7	TGTGCCGGCAGTGAAGGCGGACTAGCGTACACCTACGAGCAGTACTTC	CAGSEGGLAYTYEQYF
once	TRBD2	TRBV7-3	TRBJ2-3	TGTGCCAGCAGCCGCGGGGGGCCCACAGGTACGCAGTATTTT	CASSRGGPTGTQYF
NA	NA	TRBV6-6	TRBJ1-5	TGTGCCAGCAGCGTACAGGGAGACAATCAGCCCCAGCATTTT	CASSVQGDNQPQHF
NA	NA	TRBV2	TRBJ1-5	TGTGCCAGCAGTGCACCGAGGGAGGCGACCTCATACAATCAGCCCCAGCATTTT	CASSAPREATSYNQPQHF
few	TRBD1	TRBV7-9	TRBJ2-7	TGTGCCAGCAGCTGGGACAGCTCCTACGAGCAGTACTTC	CASSWDSSYEQYF
NA	NA	TRBV5-1	TRBJ2-1	TGCGCCAGCAGCTTACAGGGTATTTACAATGAGCAGTTCTTC	CASSLQGIYNEQFF